Shown below are 6 T cell receptor beta chains from a single sample sequenced in a study of T cell changes during pregnancy in multiple sclerosis. Using immunoSEQ multiplex PCR, the repertoire was profiled, and TCRdb retains in-frame clones only, with some absent. The sample has under 95,000 clones, roughly 94% seen once. Sequencing was performed on peripheral blood, taken in the second trimester of pregnancy. The receptors were gathered from a female donor in good health, enrolled as a control in a pregnancy study.

This rearrangement joins TRBV30 to TRBJ2-2; the match to TRBD2 covers 14 bases. Per the germline V gene, CDR1 is GTSNPN and CDR2 is SVGIG (reference sequence). The CDR3 contains 16 residues. V lost 2 bases, J lost 7 bases, and 6 bases stayed unmatched. Written as DNA, the CDR3 is TGTGCCTGGAGTCGACTAGCGGGAGGGCCCGGCGGGGAGCTGTTTTTT. Residues: CAWSRLAGGPGGELFF.

J is TRBJ2-5 and V is TRBV4-1, with 12 nucleotides matching TRBD2. Judging by the DNA end, TRBJ2-7 fits better; the J call may be wrong. The length of the CDR3 is 15 residues. CDR1 MGHRA and CDR2 YSYEKL come from the germline V gene. CDR3 sequence (DNA): TGCGCCAGCAGCCAAGCAGGACTAGCGGGGTACGAGCAGTACTTC. It is translated as CASSQAGLAGYEQYF.

The chain joins TRBV19 to TRBJ2-7; 7 bases map to TRBD1. CDR1 and CDR2 from the germline V gene are LNHDA and SQIVND (reference sequence). This CDR3 spans 15 amino acids. V gave up 6 bases and J gave up 6 bases; unmatched junction bases: 14. CDR3 nucleotide sequence: TGTGCCAGTAGCGGGATACTTGGTGCAGGGGGCGAGCAGTACTTC. Residues: CASSGILGAGGEQYF.

This chain joins TRBV11-1 and TRBJ2-2; 8 bases are shared with TRBD2. The CDR3 covers 14 residues. The V segment lost 6 bases and the J segment 2 bases; nucleotides outside the gene matches: 2. The germline V gene encodes CDR1 SGHAT and CDR2 FQDESV (reference sequence). Here the CDR3 reads CASRLAGNTGELFF. In DNA, the CDR3 is TGTGCCAGCAGGCTAGCGGGTAACACCGGGGAGCTGTTTTTT.

V gene TRBV27 combines with J gene TRBJ2-7, with a weak D call TRBD1 (5 bases). This CDR3 contains 14 residues. V was shortened by 2 bases and J by 3 bases, with 11 bases between the two germline ends. CDR1 and CDR2 (germline): MNHEY, SMNVEV (reference sequence). The CDR3 reads CASSLVGQGYEQYF. The CDR3 region has the DNA TGTGCCAGCAGTTTAGTAGGGCAGGGCTACGAGCAGTACTTC.

This chain links TRBV7-2 with TRBJ2-7; TRBD2 matches at 7 bases. The V and J ends lost 4 bases and 3 bases, in that order; junction bases with no gene match: 3. The CDR3 is 13 residues long. Germline loops: CDR1 SGHTA, CDR2 FQGNSA. The CDR3 loop is CASSSTSVYEQYF. The CDR3 coding sequence is TGTGCCAGCAGCTCAACTAGCGTCTACGAGCAGTACTTC.